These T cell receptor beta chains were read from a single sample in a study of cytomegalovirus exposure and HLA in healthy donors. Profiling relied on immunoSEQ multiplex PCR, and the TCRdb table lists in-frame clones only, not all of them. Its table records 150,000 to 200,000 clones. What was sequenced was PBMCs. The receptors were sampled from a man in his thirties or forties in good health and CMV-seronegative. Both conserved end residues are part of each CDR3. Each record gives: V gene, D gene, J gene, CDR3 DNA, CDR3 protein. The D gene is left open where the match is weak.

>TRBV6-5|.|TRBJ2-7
TGTGCCAGCAGTTCCTCCTTCTCTGGTTTAGGGGCCGAGCAGTACTTC
CASSSSFSGLGAEQYF
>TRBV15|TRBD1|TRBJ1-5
TGTGCCACCAGCAGAGATAGAGGGACAGGGCAGCCCCAGCATTTT
CATSRDRGTGQPQHF
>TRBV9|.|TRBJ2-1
TGTGCCAGCAGCCTCCGCCCCCTAGCGAGGTCCTACAATGAGCAGTTCTTC
CASSLRPLARSYNEQFF
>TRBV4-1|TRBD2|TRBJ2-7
TGCGCCAGCAGCCAAGACCTAACTAGCGGGAGTGTCTACGAGCAGTACTTC
CASSQDLTSGSVYEQYF
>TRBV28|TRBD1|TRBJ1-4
TGTGCCAGCAGTTTCAGGGGGGCTTTGGCGCGTGAAAAACTGTTTTTT
CASSFRGALAREKLFF
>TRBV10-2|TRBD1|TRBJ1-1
TGCGCCAGCACCGAACCGGCAGGGGGCAACACTGAAGCTTTCTTT
CASTEPAGGNTEAFF
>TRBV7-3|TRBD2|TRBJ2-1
TGTGCCAGCAGCCTCCAACTAGCGGGAGGACCCTACAATGAGCAGTTCTTC
CASSLQLAGGPYNEQFF
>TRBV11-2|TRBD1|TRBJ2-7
TGTGCCAGCAGCTTATGGGGACAGAGCTACGAGCAGTACTTC
CASSLWGQSYEQYF
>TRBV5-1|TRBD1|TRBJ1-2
TGCGCCAGCAGCCGTCAAAGAAGGTATCCGGGACAGGGGGCGCCCAACTATGGCTACACCTTC
CASSRQRRYPGQGAPNYGYTF
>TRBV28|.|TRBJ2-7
TGTGCCAGCAGCTGGACAGCCAGCTCCTACGAGCAGTACTTC
CASSWTASSYEQYF
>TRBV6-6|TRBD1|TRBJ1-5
TGTGCCAGCAGTTACACAGGGGGCCTTCAGCCCCAGCATTTT
CASSYTGGLQPQHF
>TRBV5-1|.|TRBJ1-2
TGCGCCAGCGGGAGCCCTCACTATGGCTACACCTTC
CASGSPHYGYTF
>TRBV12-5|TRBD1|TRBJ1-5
TGTGCTAGTGGTTTGGTCGAGACAGGGGATAATCAGCCCCAGCATTTT
CASGLVETGDNQPQHF
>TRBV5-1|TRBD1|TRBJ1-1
TGCGCCAGCAGGGAGGGACAGGGCGGCACTGAAGCTTTCTTT
CASREGQGGTEAFF
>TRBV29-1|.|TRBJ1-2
TGCAGCGTTGAACCGAGCCGTAGCTATGGCTACACCTTC
CSVEPSRSYGYTF
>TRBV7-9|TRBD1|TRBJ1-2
TGTGCCAGCAGCTTACCCCGACAGGGGGCGTATGGCTACACCTTC
CASSLPRQGAYGYTF
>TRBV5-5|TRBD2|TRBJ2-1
TGTGCCAGCAGCCTGGAACTAGCGGGGACCCACAATGAGCAGTTCTTC
CASSLELAGTHNEQFF
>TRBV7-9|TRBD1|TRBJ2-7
TGTGCCAGCAGCTTGTTGATCACAGGGGGCAGCTACGAGCAGTACTTC
CASSLLITGGSYEQYF